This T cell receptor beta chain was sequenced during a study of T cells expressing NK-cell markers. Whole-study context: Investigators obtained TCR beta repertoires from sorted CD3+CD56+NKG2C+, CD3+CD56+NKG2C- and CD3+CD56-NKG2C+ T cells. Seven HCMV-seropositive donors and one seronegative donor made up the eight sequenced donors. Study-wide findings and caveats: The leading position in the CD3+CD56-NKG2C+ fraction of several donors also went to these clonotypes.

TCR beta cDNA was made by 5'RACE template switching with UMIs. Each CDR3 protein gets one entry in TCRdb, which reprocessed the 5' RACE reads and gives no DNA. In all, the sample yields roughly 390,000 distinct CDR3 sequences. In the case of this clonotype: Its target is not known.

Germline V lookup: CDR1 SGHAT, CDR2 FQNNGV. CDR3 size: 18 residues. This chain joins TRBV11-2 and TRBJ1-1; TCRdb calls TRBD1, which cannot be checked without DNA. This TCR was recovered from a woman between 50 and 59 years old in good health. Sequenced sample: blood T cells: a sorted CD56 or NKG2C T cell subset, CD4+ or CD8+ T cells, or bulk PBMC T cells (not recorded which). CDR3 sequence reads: CASSLDRGGPVTNTEAFF.